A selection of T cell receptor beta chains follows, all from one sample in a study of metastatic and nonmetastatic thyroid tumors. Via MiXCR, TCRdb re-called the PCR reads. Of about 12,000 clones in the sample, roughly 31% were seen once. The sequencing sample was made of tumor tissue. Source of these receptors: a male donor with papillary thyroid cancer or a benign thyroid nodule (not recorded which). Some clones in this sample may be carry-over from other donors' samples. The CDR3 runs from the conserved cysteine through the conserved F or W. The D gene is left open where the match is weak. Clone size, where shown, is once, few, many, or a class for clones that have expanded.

TGTGCCAGCAGTTTCACGGTGGGGGAGCAGTTCTTC	CASSFTVGEQFF	NA	TRBV27	few	TRBJ2-1
TGTGCCAGCAGTTTTACCAATTCACCCCTCCACTTT	CASSFTNSPLHF	NA	TRBV27	medium-sized	TRBJ1-6
TGCGCCAGCAGCCAATTTCGGACGGGCTACACCGGGGAGCTGTTTTTT	CASSQFRTGYTGELFF	NA	TRBV4-3	many	TRBJ2-2
TGTGCCAGCAGCACGCGGTTTAGCGGGAGTGATGAGCAGTTCTTC	CASSTRFSGSDEQFF	TRBD2	TRBV11-2	few	TRBJ2-1
TGTGCCAGCAGTTTATTAAAGTTTCCGGCAGCTTTCTTT	CASSLLKFPAAFF	NA	TRBV28	few	TRBJ1-1
TGTGCCAGCAGTGAACCGAGGACTAGCGGGAACTCAGATACGCAGTATTTT	CASSEPRTSGNSDTQYF	TRBD2	TRBV2	NA	TRBJ2-3
TGCGCCAGCACCCAGGGCGCAGGGAGCACAGATACGCAGTATTTT	CASTQGAGSTDTQYF	NA	TRBV5-1	medium-sized	TRBJ2-3
TGTGCCAGCTCATTAGGGGGCGCAGGCAATCAGCCCCAGCATTTT	CASSLGGAGNQPQHF	TRBD1	TRBV18	few	TRBJ1-5
TGTGCCAGCAGCCCACAGGGGGATACGCAGTATTTT	CASSPQGDTQYF	TRBD1	TRBV3-1	NA	TRBJ2-3
TGTGCCAGCAGCCTATATAATTCACCCCTCCACTTT	CASSLYNSPLHF	NA	TRBV12-3/TRBV12-4	medium-sized	TRBJ1-6
TGTGCCAGCAGTCATCCCGTGGGAACTGAAGCTTTCTTT	CASSHPVGTEAFF	NA	TRBV2	NA	TRBJ1-1
TGCGCCAGGGTCCCCAGGGCTGTGGATCGGAACACCGGGGAGCTGTTTTTT	CARVPRAVDRNTGELFF	NA	TRBV5-1	NA	TRBJ2-2
TGTGCCAGCAGTGAATGGGACAGGGATAACACCGGGGAGCTGTTTTTT	CASSEWDRDNTGELFF	TRBD1	TRBV6-1	NA	TRBJ2-2
TGTGCCACCAGCAAATTATTGGCGGGGGAAGAGACCCAGTACTTC	CATSKLLAGEETQYF	TRBD2	TRBV15	medium-sized	TRBJ2-5
TGTGCCAGTAGTGGGCAGATCTTTTACGAGCAGTACTTC	CASSGQIFYEQYF	NA	TRBV19	NA	TRBJ2-7
TGTGCCAGCAGTTTAGGGGCAGGGGTTACCTACGAGCAGTACTTC	CASSLGAGVTYEQYF	NA	TRBV27	NA	TRBJ2-7
TGTGCCAGCACTGAACAGGACAGGGGTTATAACTACACCTTC	CASTEQDRGYNYTF	TRBD1	TRBV6-4	many	TRBJ1-2
TGTGCCAGCAGCGTAGCAACAGGGCAGGGGCAATCTGAAGCTTTCTTT	CASSVATGQGQSEAFF	NA	TRBV9	many	TRBJ1-1
TGTGCCAGCTCACCATCCCAGGGAGTCACCGGGGAGCTGTTTTTT	CASSPSQGVTGELFF	NA	TRBV18	NA	TRBJ2-2
TGCAGCGTTGAAGAAGACCAGTCCACCGGGGAGCTGTTTTTT	CSVEEDQSTGELFF	NA	TRBV29-1	NA	TRBJ2-2
TGTGCCAGCAGCCCCGGGACTAGCGGAGCCTATACGCAGTATTTT	CASSPGTSGAYTQYF	TRBD2	TRBV7-3	medium-sized	TRBJ2-3
TGTGCCAGCAGCTTAGGGGGGCTAGCGGGGGATCCCTACGAGCAGTACTTC	CASSLGGLAGDPYEQYF	TRBD2	TRBV7-2	many	TRBJ2-7
TGTGCCAGCAGTCCAGTTGTCAGCGAGCAGTACTTC	CASSPVVSEQYF	NA	TRBV28	few	TRBJ2-7
TGTGCCAGCAGTGGAACAGCCCTATCCTACGAGCAGTACTTC	CASSGTALSYEQYF	NA	TRBV25-1	NA	TRBJ2-7
TGTGCCAGCACCCTCCTGGGCGGGGGGTCCAACACCGGGGAGCTGTTTTTT	CASTLLGGGSNTGELFF	TRBD2	TRBV12-3/TRBV12-4	few	TRBJ2-2
TGTGCCAGCAGCGTCCAGACAGACTTCAATCAGCCCCAGCATTTT	CASSVQTDFNQPQHF	NA	TRBV4-2	NA	TRBJ1-5
TGTGCCAGCAGCTCCCTACAGGGGGCAGGAAACACCATATATTTT	CASSSLQGAGNTIYF	TRBD1	TRBV11-3	NA	TRBJ1-3
TGTGCCAGTAGTATTATGGCTAGCGGGGGGGCCGATACGCAGTATTTT	CASSIMASGGADTQYF	TRBD2	TRBV19	many	TRBJ2-3
TGTGCCAGCAGTTTGGGCCCCGGGACTGAAGCTTTCTTT	CASSLGPGTEAFF	NA	TRBV12-3/TRBV12-4	many	TRBJ1-1
TGCGCCAGCAAAGTGCGGGGGAGGACAGATACGCAGTATTTT	CASKVRGRTDTQYF	TRBD2	TRBV5-1	medium-sized	TRBJ2-3
TGTGCCAGCAGTGATTATGCAGGAGTGAACACTGAAGCTTTCTTT	CASSDYAGVNTEAFF	NA	TRBV2	NA	TRBJ1-1
TGCAGTGCTAACCCCCCCGAGCGCCACCCCTCCTACAATGAGCAGTTCTTC	CSANPPERHPSYNEQFF	NA	TRBV20-1	NA	TRBJ2-1
TGTGCCGCCTCAACACCGGGACTAGAAGAGACCCAGTACTTC	CAASTPGLEETQYF	TRBD2	TRBV24-1	medium-sized	TRBJ2-5
TGCGCCAGCAGCTTGGAAACCCTAGGGGGCCAAGAGAACCAGTACTTC	CASSLETLGGQENQYF	TRBD1	TRBV5-1	NA	TRBJ2-5
TGTGCCAGCAGTGCCAGACAGGTTGGCACAGATACGCAGTATTTT	CASSARQVGTDTQYF	NA	TRBV6-1	NA	TRBJ2-3
TGTGCCAGCAGTGGACCGTCTGCGGGGGGATACAATGAGCAGTTCTTC	CASSGPSAGGYNEQFF	TRBD2	TRBV28	medium-sized	TRBJ2-1
TGTGCCAGCATACAGGGGGGGCACGATTCGCAGTATTTT	CASIQGGHDSQYF	NA	TRBV6-1	NA	TRBJ2-3
TGTGCCACCTCCGACAGGAACAACGGGGAGCTGTTTTTT	CATSDRNNGELFF	NA	TRBV15	medium-sized	TRBJ2-2
TGCGCCAGCAGCTTCGGCCCCCTAGGGACAGATACGCAGTATTTT	CASSFGPLGTDTQYF	NA	TRBV5-1	NA	TRBJ2-3
TGCAGTGGGGCGGATAGCACAGATACGCAGTATTTT	CSGADSTDTQYF	NA	TRBV20-1	few	TRBJ2-3
TGTGCCAGCAGCTCAAGACAGGCCGCGAACACCGGGGAGCTGTTTTTT	CASSSRQAANTGELFF	NA	TRBV7-2	medium-sized	TRBJ2-2
TGTGCCAGCAGCGTAGGGGCTAGCGGGAGGCTACAAGAGACCCAGTACTTC	CASSVGASGRLQETQYF	TRBD2	TRBV9	NA	TRBJ2-5
TGTGCCAGCTCACTGACCGGGGACAGGGCATTTGGAGTCGAAAAACTGTTTTTT	CASSLTGDRAFGVEKLFF	TRBD1	TRBV18	NA	TRBJ1-4
TGCAGTGCTAGAGGCAGGGCCTCCTATAATTCACCCCTCCACTTT	CSARGRASYNSPLHF	NA	TRBV20-1	NA	TRBJ1-6
TGTGCCAGCAGTTACGAAGGCGGTGGCTACGCCTTC	CASSYEGGGYAF	NA	TRBV6-5	few	TRBJ1-2
TGTGCCAGCAGTTTCCCAGCGGGAGGGCTGTACAATGAGCAGTTCTTC	CASSFPAGGLYNEQFF	TRBD2	TRBV27	medium-sized	TRBJ2-1
TGTGCCAGCTCACCACGGCATGGGCCCTACGAGCAGTACTTC	CASSPRHGPYEQYF	NA	TRBV18	NA	TRBJ2-7